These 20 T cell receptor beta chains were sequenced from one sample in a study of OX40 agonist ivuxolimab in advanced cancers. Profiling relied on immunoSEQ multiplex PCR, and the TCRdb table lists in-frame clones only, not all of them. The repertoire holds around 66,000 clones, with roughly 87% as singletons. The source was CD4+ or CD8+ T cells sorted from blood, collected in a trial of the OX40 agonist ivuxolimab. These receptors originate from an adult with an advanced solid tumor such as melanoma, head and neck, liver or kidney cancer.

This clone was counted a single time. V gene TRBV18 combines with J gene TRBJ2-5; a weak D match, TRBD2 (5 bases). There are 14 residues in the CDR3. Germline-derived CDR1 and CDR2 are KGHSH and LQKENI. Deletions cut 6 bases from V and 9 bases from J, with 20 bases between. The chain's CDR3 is CASSDLGASGAQYF. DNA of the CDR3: TGTGCCAGCTCGGACCTAGGCGCCTCCGGGGCCCAGTACTTC.

The CDR3 loop is CASSQRVETQYF. The CDR3 DNA is TGTGCCAGCAGCCAACGGGTAGAGACCCAGTACTTC. The rearrangement joins TRBV14 to TRBJ2-5; D unclear. CDR1 is SGHDN and CDR2 is FVKESK in the germline V gene. The CDR3 loop spans 12 amino acids. V lost 2 bases and J 4 bases, leaving 5 bases between the germline ends.

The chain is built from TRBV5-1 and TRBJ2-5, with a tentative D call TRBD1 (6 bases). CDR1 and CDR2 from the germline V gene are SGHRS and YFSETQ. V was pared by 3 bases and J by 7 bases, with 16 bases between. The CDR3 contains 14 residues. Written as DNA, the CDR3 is TGCGCCAGCAGCTCGCAGGACAGCTCTGGGACCCAGTACTTC. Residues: CASSSQDSSGTQYF.

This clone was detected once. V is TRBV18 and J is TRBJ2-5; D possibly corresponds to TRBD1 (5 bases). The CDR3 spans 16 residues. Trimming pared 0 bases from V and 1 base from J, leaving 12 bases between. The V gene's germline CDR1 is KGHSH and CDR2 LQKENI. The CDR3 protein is CASSPPGLPPQETQYF. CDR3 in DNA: TGTGCCAGCTCACCACCGGGGCTGCCACCCCAAGAGACCCAGTACTTC.

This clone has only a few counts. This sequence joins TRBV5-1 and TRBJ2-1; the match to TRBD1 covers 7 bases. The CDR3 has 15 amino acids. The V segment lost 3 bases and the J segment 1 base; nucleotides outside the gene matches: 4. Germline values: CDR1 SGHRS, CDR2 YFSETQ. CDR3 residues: CASSYRDSSYNEQFF. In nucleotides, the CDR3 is TGCGCCAGCAGCTACCGGGACAGTTCCTACAATGAGCAGTTCTTC.

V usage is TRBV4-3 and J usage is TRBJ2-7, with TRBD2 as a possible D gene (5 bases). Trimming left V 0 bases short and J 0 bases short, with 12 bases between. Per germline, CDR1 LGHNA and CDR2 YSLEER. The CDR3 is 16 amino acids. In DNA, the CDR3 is TGCGCCAGCAGCCAAGATATAAGCGGAATCTCCTACGAGCAGTACTTC. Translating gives CASSQDISGISYEQYF.

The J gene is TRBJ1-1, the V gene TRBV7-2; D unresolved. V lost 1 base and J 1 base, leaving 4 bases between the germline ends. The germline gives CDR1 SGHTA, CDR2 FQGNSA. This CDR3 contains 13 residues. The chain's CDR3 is CASSLDRNTEAFF. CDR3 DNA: TGTGCCAGCAGCTTAGATAGGAACACTGAAGCTTTCTTT.

CDR3 residues: CASSQDFPRAGVNTEAFF. The DNA for the CDR3 is TGTGCCAGCAGCCAAGATTTTCCCCGGGCAGGGGTGAACACTGAAGCTTTCTTT. The J gene is TRBJ1-1, the V gene TRBV4-2; possibly TRBD1 for D (6 bases). V was clipped by 0 bases and J by 0 bases, with 17 bases between them. The CDR3 runs 18 residues. Per the germline V gene, CDR1 is LGHNA and CDR2 is YNFKEQ.

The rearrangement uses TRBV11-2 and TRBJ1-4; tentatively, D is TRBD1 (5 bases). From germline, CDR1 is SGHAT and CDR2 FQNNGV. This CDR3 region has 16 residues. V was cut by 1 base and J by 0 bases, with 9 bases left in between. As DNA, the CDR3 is TGTGCCAGCAGCTTAGTAGCAGGGACAACTAATGAAAAACTGTTTTTT. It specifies CASSLVAGTTNEKLFF.

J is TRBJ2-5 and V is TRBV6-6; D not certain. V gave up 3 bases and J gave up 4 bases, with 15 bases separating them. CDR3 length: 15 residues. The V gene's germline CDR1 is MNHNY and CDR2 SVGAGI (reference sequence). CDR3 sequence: CASSYSADPRETQYF. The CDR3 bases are TGTGCCAGCAGTTATTCGGCAGACCCAAGAGAGACCCAGTACTTC.

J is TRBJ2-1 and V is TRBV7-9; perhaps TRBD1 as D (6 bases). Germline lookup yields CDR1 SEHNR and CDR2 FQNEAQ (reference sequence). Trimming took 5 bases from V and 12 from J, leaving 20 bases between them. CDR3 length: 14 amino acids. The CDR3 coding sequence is TGTGCCAGCAGCCCGGAAGGGGGTCCGGACGCGCAGTTCTTC. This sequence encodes CASSPEGGPDAQFF.

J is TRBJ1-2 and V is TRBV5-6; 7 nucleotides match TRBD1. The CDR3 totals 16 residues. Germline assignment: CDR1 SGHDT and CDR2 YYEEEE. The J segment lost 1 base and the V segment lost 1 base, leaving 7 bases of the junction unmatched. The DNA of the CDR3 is TGTGCCAGCAGCTTGTACCGGGACAGCAATAACTATGGCTACACCTTC. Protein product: CASSLYRDSNNYGYTF.

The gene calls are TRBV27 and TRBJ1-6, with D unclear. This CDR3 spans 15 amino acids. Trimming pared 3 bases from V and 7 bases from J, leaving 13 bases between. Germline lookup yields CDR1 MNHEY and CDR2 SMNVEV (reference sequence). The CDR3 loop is CASSFGPAVNSPLHF. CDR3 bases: TGTGCCAGCAGTTTTGGGCCAGCTGTCAATTCACCCCTCCACTTT.

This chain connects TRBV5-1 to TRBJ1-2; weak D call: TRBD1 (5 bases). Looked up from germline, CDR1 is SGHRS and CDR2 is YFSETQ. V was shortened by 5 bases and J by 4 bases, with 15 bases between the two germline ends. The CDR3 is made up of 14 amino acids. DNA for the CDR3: TGCGCCAGCAGTTCCAAACAGGATTCCTATGGCTACACCTTC. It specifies CASSSKQDSYGYTF.

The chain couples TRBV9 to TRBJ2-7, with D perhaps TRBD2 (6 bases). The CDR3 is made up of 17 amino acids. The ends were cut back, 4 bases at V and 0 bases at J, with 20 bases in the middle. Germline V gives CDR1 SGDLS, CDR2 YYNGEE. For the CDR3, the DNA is TGTGCCAGCAGCCCCGCAGGGACTTCACTTCTCTCCTACGAGCAGTACTTC. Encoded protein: CASSPAGTSLLSYEQYF.

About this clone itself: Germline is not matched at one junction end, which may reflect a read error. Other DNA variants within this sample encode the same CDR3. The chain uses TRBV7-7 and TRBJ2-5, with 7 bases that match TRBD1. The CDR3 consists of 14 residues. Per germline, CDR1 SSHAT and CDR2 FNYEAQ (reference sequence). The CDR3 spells CASSFEGAGETQYF. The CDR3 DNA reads TGTGCTAGCAGCTTTGAGGGGGCAGGGGAGACCCAGTACTTC.

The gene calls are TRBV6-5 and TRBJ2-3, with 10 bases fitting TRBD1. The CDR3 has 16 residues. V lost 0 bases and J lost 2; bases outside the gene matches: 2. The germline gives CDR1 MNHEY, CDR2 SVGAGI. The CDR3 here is CASSYSGTGVTDTQYF. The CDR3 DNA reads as TGTGCCAGCAGTTACTCTGGGACAGGGGTCACAGATACGCAGTATTTT.

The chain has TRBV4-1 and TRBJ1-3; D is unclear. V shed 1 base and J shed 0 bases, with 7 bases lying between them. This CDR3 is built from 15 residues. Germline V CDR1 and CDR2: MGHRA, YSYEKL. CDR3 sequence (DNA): TGCGCCAGCAGCCAAGGGTGGGTCTCTGGAAACACCATATATTTT. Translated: CASSQGWVSGNTIYF.

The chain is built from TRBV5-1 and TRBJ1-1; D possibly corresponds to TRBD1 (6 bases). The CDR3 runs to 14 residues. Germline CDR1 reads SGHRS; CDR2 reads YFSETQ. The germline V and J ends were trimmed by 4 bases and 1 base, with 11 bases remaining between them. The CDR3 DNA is TGCGCCAGCAGCGAGCGGACAGCGAACACTGAAGCTTTCTTT. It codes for CASSERTANTEAFF. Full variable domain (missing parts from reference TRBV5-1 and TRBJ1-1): KAGVTQTPRYLIKTRGQQVTLSCSPISGHRSVSWYQQTPGQGLQFLFEYFSETQRNKGNFPGRFSGRQFSNSRSEMNVSTLELGDSALYLCASSERTANTEAFFGQGTRLTVV.

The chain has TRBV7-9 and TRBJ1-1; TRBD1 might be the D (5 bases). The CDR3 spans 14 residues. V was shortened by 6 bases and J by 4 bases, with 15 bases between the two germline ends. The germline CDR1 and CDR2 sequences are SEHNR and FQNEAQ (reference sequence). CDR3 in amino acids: CASSPGWGGTEAFF. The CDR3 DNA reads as TGTGCCAGCAGTCCAGGGTGGGGAGGCACTGAAGCTTTCTTT.